The next 23 T cell receptor beta chains were all read from a single sample in a study of blood T cell repertoires in COVID-19. TCRdb's copy holds only in-frame clones and misses some; the assay was immunoSEQ multiplex PCR. The sample records 150,000 to 200,000 clones, more than 75% being singletons. Material for sequencing was peripheral blood. The receptors here all came from a woman older than 75 with COVID-19, enrolled during active disease.

This clone was recorded a few times. The genes are TRBV27 and TRBJ1-4; no reliable D call. The V end was cut by 8 bases, the J end by 3 bases, with 10 bases between. Germline assignment: CDR1 MNHEY and CDR2 SMNVEV (reference sequence). The CDR3 has 13 amino acids. CDR3 nucleotides: TGTGCCAGCTCGGGGTGGGCTAATGAAAAACTGTTTTTT. Translating it yields CASSGWANEKLFF. The entire variable domain, with the rest obtained from reference TRBV27 and TRBJ1-4, is as follows: EAQVTQNPRYLITVTGKKLTVTCSQNMNHEYMSWYRQDPGLGLRQIYYSMNVEVTDKGDVPEGYKVSRKEKRNFPLILESPSPNQTSLYFCASSGWANEKLFFGSGTQLSVL.

J is TRBJ2-7 and V is TRBV5-5; TRBD1 is a possible D gene (5 bases). V was trimmed by 2 bases and J by 2 bases, leaving 14 bases between them. The germline gives CDR1 SGHKS, CDR2 YYEKEE (reference sequence). The CDR3 is 15 amino acids. CDR3 sequence: CASSFGQGMTYEQYF. CDR3 DNA: TGTGCCAGCAGCTTTGGGCAGGGTATGACCTACGAGCAGTACTTC.

The chain recombines TRBV9 with TRBJ2-5; the D gene is possibly TRBD1 (6 bases). The germline CDR1 and CDR2 sequences are SGDLS and YYNGEE. The CDR3 spans 15 residues. Trimming removed 0 bases from V and 1 base from J, with 10 bases in between. CDR3 region: CASSVVGRGQETQYF. In nucleotides, the CDR3 is TGTGCCAGCAGCGTAGTGGGCAGGGGCCAAGAGACCCAGTACTTC.

This chain uses TRBV29-1 with TRBJ1-2; TRBD1 might be the D (5 bases). The V and J ends lost 4 bases and 3 bases respectively, with 12 bases between them. The CDR3 runs to 13 residues. Germline CDR1 reads SQVTM; CDR2 reads ANQGSEA. The CDR3 is CSVGTSLDYGYTF. DNA of the CDR3: TGCAGCGTTGGGACATCCCTCGACTATGGCTACACCTTC.

The rearrangement uses TRBV11-3 and TRBJ2-3, with D possibly TRBD1 on 6 matching bases. V was clipped by 4 bases and J by 2 bases, with 16 bases between them. This CDR3 is built from 16 residues. The germline V gene has CDR1 SGHNT and CDR2 YENEEA. Here the CDR3 reads CASSSGRGIITDTQYF. The CDR3 DNA sequence: TGTGCCAGCAGCTCTGGCAGGGGAATAATCACAGATACGCAGTATTTT.

This sequence joins TRBV6-5 and TRBJ1-6; D may be TRBD1 (6 bases). The CDR3 consists of 15 residues. Germline V gene data show CDR1 as MNHEY and CDR2 as SVGAGI. The V and J ends lost 6 bases and 7 bases respectively, with 16 bases between them. CDR3 sequence reads: CASSPTGPGNSPLHF. For the CDR3, the DNA is TGTGCCAGCAGCCCGACAGGACCGGGGAATTCACCCCTCCACTTT.

V and J are TRBV12-5 and TRBJ2-3, with TRBD2 as a possible D gene (7 bases). This CDR3 comprises 14 residues. V lost 6 bases and J 9 bases, leaving 19 bases between the germline ends. CDR1 is LGHNT and CDR2 is FRNRAP in the germline V gene. CDR3 sequence reads: CASGPGGGGGTQYF. The DNA for the CDR3 is TGTGCTAGTGGCCCTGGGGGGGGCGGAGGGACGCAGTATTTT.

V is TRBV15 and J is TRBJ2-1, with 9 bases that match TRBD2. The CDR3 sequence is 15 residues long. The ends lost 6 bases at V and 7 bases at J; junction bases unmatched: 10. Germline V gives CDR1 LNHNV, CDR2 YYDKDF (reference sequence). The CDR3 region is CATSRSGRLGNEQFF. The DNA of the CDR3 is TGTGCCACCAGTAGAAGCGGGAGGTTAGGGAATGAGCAGTTCTTC.

The chain joins TRBV6-4 to TRBJ2-1; 9 nucleotides match TRBD1. Trimming removed 6 bases from V and 2 bases from J; junction bases left unmatched: 11. CDR1 and CDR2 from the germline V gene are MRHNA and SNTAGT. The length of the CDR3 is 17 residues. DNA for the CDR3: TGTGCCAGCAGATCTACCCCCGGACAGGGGCCCTACAATGAGCAGTTCTTC. Protein product: CASRSTPGQGPYNEQFF.

The table lists this clone with a count of one. The chain combines TRBV19 with TRBJ1-2, with unresolved D. The CDR3 length is 14 residues. Germline lookup yields CDR1 LNHDA and CDR2 SQIVND (reference sequence). Trimming took off 7 bases at V and 0 bases at J, with 12 bases between the two ends. As DNA, the CDR3 is TGTGCCAGTAAAAGCGGGCAGGCTAACTATGGCTACACCTTC. Translated, it gives CASKSGQANYGYTF. The whole variable domain, filled in from reference TRBV19 and TRBJ1-2, reads DGGITQSPKYLFRKEGQNVTLSCEQNLNHDAMYWYRQDPGQGLRLIYYSQIVNDFQKGDIAEGYSVSREKKESFPLTVTSAQKNPTAFYLCASKSGQANYGYTFGSGTRLTVV.

This rearrangement joins TRBV10-3 to TRBJ1-2, with 9 bases fitting TRBD1. Germline lookup yields CDR1 ENHRY and CDR2 SYGVKD. Trimming took 5 bases from V and 8 from J; bases not matched to a gene: 9. This CDR3 has 14 residues. The CDR3 DNA follows: TGTGCCATCAGTCTACAACAGGGGGCCACGGGCTACACCTTC. Its protein is CAISLQQGATGYTF.

This CDR3 reads CASSEGPGRAYGYTF. CDR3 in DNA: TGTGCCAGCAGTGAAGGTCCAGGGAGGGCCTATGGCTACACCTTC. This rearrangement joins TRBV2 to TRBJ1-2, with D possibly being TRBD1 (5 bases). This CDR3 region has 15 residues. Germline lookup yields CDR1 SNHLY and CDR2 FYNNEI. The V end was cut by 1 base, the J end by 4 bases, with 13 bases between.

The chain is built from TRBV9 and TRBJ1-1; 8 nucleotides align to TRBD1. V lost 0 bases, J lost 5 bases, and 6 bases stayed unmatched. CDR1 and CDR2 from the germline V gene are SGDLS and YYNGEE. This CDR3 comprises 15 residues. The CDR3 region has the DNA TGTGCCAGCAGCGTAGCCGGACAGGGAGGAACTGAAGCTTTCTTT. Translated: CASSVAGQGGTEAFF.

This clone was seen only once. V usage is TRBV7-2 and J usage is TRBJ2-2; D uncertain. Trimming removed 0 bases from V and 7 bases from J, with 9 bases in between. Germline CDR1 reads SGHTA; CDR2 reads FQGNSA. The length of the CDR3 is 14 residues. CDR3 region: CASSLAKRSGELFF. In nucleotides, the CDR3 is TGTGCCAGCAGCTTAGCGAAAAGGAGCGGGGAGCTGTTTTTT.

The chain carries TRBV5-4 and TRBJ1-1, with D possibly being TRBD1 (5 bases). This CDR3 has 14 amino acids. Germline assignment: CDR1 SGHNT and CDR2 YYREEE (reference sequence). V was clipped by 3 bases and J by 5 bases, with 14 bases between them. CDR3 sequence: CASSWGGSRTEAFF. The CDR3 region has the DNA TGTGCCAGCAGCTGGGGGGGTTCCAGGACTGAAGCTTTCTTT.

The rearrangement uses TRBV10-3 and TRBJ2-6; D is ambiguous. The CDR3 spans 16 residues. Germline lookup yields CDR1 ENHRY and CDR2 SYGVKD. V was pared by 10 bases and J by 0 bases, with 16 bases between. The CDR3, as DNA: TGTGCCACAACCCCCGAGAGAATCTCTGGGGCCAACGTCCTGACTTTC. Protein: CATTPERISGANVLTF.

V usage is TRBV27 and J usage is TRBJ2-5; 10 positions match TRBD2. Germline lookup yields CDR1 MNHEY and CDR2 SMNVEV (reference sequence). J lost 4 bases, V lost 6 bases, and 5 bases had no gene match. This CDR3 contains 14 residues. The CDR3 protein is CASRKTSGIETQYF. The CDR3 DNA follows: TGTGCCAGCAGAAAAACTAGCGGGATAGAGACCCAGTACTTC.

This chain joins TRBV19 and TRBJ1-1; no reliable D call. This CDR3 region has 13 residues. Per the germline V gene, CDR1 is LNHDA and CDR2 is SQIVND (reference sequence). Trimming left V 5 bases short and J 2 bases short, with 9 bases between. This CDR3 is CASSAEVNTEAFF. In DNA, the CDR3 is TGTGCCAGTAGTGCAGAAGTCAACACTGAAGCTTTCTTT.

The V call is TRBV5-4, the J call TRBJ2-1; 11 positions agree with TRBD2. This CDR3 is 16 amino acids long. The V segment lost 4 bases and the J segment 1 base; nucleotides outside the gene matches: 4. Germline CDR1 and CDR2: SGHNT and YYREEE (reference sequence). The CDR3 loop is CASSPGTSGSYNEQFF. The CDR3 DNA follows: TGTGCCAGCAGCCCAGGGACTAGCGGTTCCTACAATGAGCAGTTCTTC.

This chain connects TRBV5-1 to TRBJ2-1; TRBD2 aligns across 8 bases. V was pared by 0 bases and J by 7 bases, with 6 bases of the junction left unmatched. Germline V gene lookup returns CDR1 SGHRS and CDR2 YFSETQ. CDR3 size: 15 residues. CDR3 nucleotide sequence: TGCGCCAGCAGCTTGGGGGTGACTAGCGATAATGAGCAGTTCTTC. It is translated as CASSLGVTSDNEQFF.

This chain links TRBV4-3 with TRBJ1-5, with D possibly matching TRBD1 (5 bases). Trimming took 3 bases from V and 5 from J, leaving 14 bases between them. From germline, CDR1 is LGHNA and CDR2 YSLEER. CDR3 length equals 15 residues. CDR3 loop: CASSHQFRGDQPQHF. The CDR3 nucleotides are TGCGCCAGCAGCCACCAATTTCGGGGGGATCAGCCCCAGCATTTT.

Only one count was recorded for this clone. The chain combines TRBV7-8 with TRBJ2-1; the D gene is possibly TRBD1 (5 bases). Trimming pared 2 bases from V and 4 bases from J, leaving 12 bases between. Germline V gene sequence: CDR1 SGHVS, CDR2 FQNEAQ. The CDR3 spans 15 residues. CDR3 DNA: TGTGCCAGCAGCTTATGGGGCAGAGATTACAATGAGCAGTTCTTC. It is translated as CASSLWGRDYNEQFF.

The J gene is TRBJ2-2, the V gene TRBV7-2; D not resolved. CDR1 is SGHTA, CDR2 FQGNSA, per germline. The CDR3 contains 14 residues. V was pared by 1 base and J by 4 bases, with 7 bases between. CDR3 sequence: CASSLDGATGELFF. The CDR3 nucleotides read TGTGCCAGCAGCTTAGACGGTGCCACCGGGGAGCTGTTTTTT.